This T cell receptor (beta chain) was found in a study of T cells expressing NK-cell markers. General observations from the study: The study left the HCMV specificity of expanded NKG2C+ T cell clones unresolved. The CD3+CD56-NKG2C+ fraction of a handful of donors was likewise dominated by these clonotypes.

With respect to this clonotype: As yet, its antigen is unknown.

Production of TCR beta cDNA relied on 5'RACE template switching with UMIs. TCRdb reanalyzed the 5' RACE reads, giving one entry per CDR3 protein sequence and no DNA. The sample table includes about 390,000 distinct CDR3 sequences. The CDR3 loop spans 14 amino acids. Germline CDR1 reads SGHRS; CDR2 reads YFSETQ. Material: blood T cells: a sorted CD56 or NKG2C T cell subset, CD4+ or CD8+ T cells, or bulk PBMC T cells (not recorded which). V and J are TRBV5-1 and TRBJ1-2; the D gene TCRdb calls, TRBD1, cannot be checked with no DNA. The source is a woman between 45 and 65 years old in good health. The CDR3 reads CASSASGAPFGYTF.